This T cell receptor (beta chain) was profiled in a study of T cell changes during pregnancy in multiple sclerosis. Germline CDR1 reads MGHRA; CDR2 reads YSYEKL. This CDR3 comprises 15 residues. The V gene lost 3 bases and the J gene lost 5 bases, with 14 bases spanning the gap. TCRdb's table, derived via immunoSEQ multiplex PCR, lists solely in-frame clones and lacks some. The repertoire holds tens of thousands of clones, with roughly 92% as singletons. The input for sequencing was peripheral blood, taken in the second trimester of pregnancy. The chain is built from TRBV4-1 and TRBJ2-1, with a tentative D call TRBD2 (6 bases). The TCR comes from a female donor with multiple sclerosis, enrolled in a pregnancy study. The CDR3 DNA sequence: TGCGCCAGCAGCCAGGGCGGGGCGTGGAACAATGAGCAGTTCTTC. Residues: CASSQGGAWNNEQFF.